One and the same sample provided the 8 T cell receptor beta chains below, sequenced in a study of cytomegalovirus exposure and HLA in healthy donors. Primers: 60 Vbeta forward and 13 Jbeta reverse. TCRdb's copy holds only in-frame clones and misses some; the assay was immunoSEQ multiplex PCR. The sample lists about 130,000 clones, about four fifths occurring once. The sequencing input was PBMCs. The receptor set was obtained from a young man in good health and CMV-seronegative.

The genes are TRBV19 and TRBJ2-3, with D tentatively TRBD1 (6 bases). The V gene's germline CDR1 is LNHDA and CDR2 SQIVND (reference sequence). V dropped 8 bases and J dropped 0 bases, with 15 bases sitting between them. The CDR3 spans 15 residues. The CDR3 region is CASAQTGYSTDTQYF. Written as DNA, the CDR3 is TGTGCCAGTGCCCAGACAGGCTATAGCACAGATACGCAGTATTTT. The full variable domain, in which reference TRBV19 and TRBJ2-3 provide the parts outside the CDR3, is DGGITQSPKYLFRKEGQNVTLSCEQNLNHDAMYWYRQDPGQGLRLIYYSQIVNDFQKGDIAEGYSVSREKKESFPLTVTSAQKNPTAFYLCASAQTGYSTDTQYFGPGTRLTVL.

J is TRBJ2-3 and V is TRBV10-1; no definite D call. Germline CDR1 WNHNN, CDR2 SYGVQD (reference sequence). The CDR3 runs to 16 residues. V was pared by 8 bases and J by 0 bases, with 18 bases between. CDR3 residues: CASSYHLESSTDTQYF. The CDR3 nucleotides are TGCGCCAGCTCCTACCACCTGGAGTCTAGCACAGATACGCAGTATTTT.

The CDR3 DNA reads as TGTGCCAGCAGCTTACGGGACATCAACGCCGGGGAGCTGTTTTTT. Translating gives CASSLRDINAGELFF. The V call is TRBV7-2, the J call TRBJ2-2; D perhaps matches TRBD1 (6 bases). The CDR3 runs to 15 residues. CDR1 is SGHTA and CDR2 is FQGNSA in the germline V gene. V was cut by 2 bases and J by 6 bases, with 13 bases left in between.

V usage is TRBV9 and J usage is TRBJ2-7; weak D call: TRBD2 (6 bases). Germline CDR1 SGDLS, CDR2 YYNGEE. The CDR3 spans 15 residues. Trimming stripped 3 bases from V and 3 bases from J, with 16 bases between. The DNA of the CDR3 is TGTGCCAGCAGCGCGGGGGAAGGGTCCCACTACGAGCAGTACGTC. Its protein is CASSAGEGSHYEQYV.

This chain uses TRBV29-1 with TRBJ2-5, with D possibly TRBD2 on 7 matching bases. The germline V gene has CDR1 SQVTM and CDR2 ANQGSEA. The V end was cut by 6 bases, the J end by 7 bases, with 21 bases between. The CDR3 is made up of 14 amino acids. The CDR3: CSVREGGVTVTQYF. In DNA, the CDR3 is TGCAGCGTAAGGGAGGGGGGCGTGACGGTGACCCAGTACTTC.

The V and J genes are TRBV7-2 and TRBJ2-5; D is undetermined. The germline V gene encodes CDR1 SGHTA and CDR2 FQGNSA. CDR3 length equals 14 residues. V lost 3 bases and J lost 4, with 12 bases in between. Here the CDR3 reads CASSFFGPRETQYF. The CDR3 DNA follows: TGTGCCAGCAGCTTCTTTGGGCCAAGAGAGACCCAGTACTTC.

The chain carries TRBV4-3 and TRBJ2-7; D might be TRBD1 (5 bases). Germline assignment: CDR1 LGHNA and CDR2 YSLEER. V was trimmed by 1 base and J by 3 bases, leaving 16 bases between them. The CDR3 consists of 16 residues. CDR3 coding DNA: TGCGCCAGCAGCCAAGGAATAAAAAGGGGCTTCTACGAGCAGTACTTC. It specifies CASSQGIKRGFYEQYF.

The gene calls are TRBV6-5 and TRBJ2-6; D not resolved. Germline values: CDR1 MNHEY, CDR2 SVGAGI. The CDR3 extends over 14 amino acids. Trimming took 8 bases from V and 4 from J, leaving 12 bases between them. CDR3 protein: CASGSEVGANVLTF. CDR3 coding DNA: TGTGCCAGCGGGTCAGAGGTGGGGGCCAACGTCCTGACTTTC.